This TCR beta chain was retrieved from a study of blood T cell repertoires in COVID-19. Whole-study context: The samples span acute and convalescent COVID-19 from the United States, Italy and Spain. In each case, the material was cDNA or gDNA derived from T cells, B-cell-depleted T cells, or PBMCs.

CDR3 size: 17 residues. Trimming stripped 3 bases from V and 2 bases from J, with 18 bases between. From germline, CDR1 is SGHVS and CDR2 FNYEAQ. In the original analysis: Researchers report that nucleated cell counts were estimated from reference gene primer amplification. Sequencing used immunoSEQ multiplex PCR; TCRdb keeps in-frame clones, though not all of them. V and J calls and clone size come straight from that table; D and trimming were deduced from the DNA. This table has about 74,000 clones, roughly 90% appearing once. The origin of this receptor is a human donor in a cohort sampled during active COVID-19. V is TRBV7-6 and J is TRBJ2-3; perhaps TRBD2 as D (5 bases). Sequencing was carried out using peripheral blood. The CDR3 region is CASSFLPRRRNTDTQYF. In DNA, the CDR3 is TGTGCCAGCAGCTTCCTCCCTCGACGGAGGAACACAGATACGCAGTATTTT.